Listed here are 18 T cell receptor beta chains from one sample, sequenced in a study of control samples from healthy donors and cancer patients. Measured with immunoSEQ multiplex PCR; TCRdb has only the in-frame clones, and not every one. The sample has 150,000 to 200,000 clones, roughly 90% seen once. The sequenced material came from blood. These receptors were obtained from a man under 40 in good health.

The CDR3 loop is CASSILLAEGSYEQYF. CDR3 nucleotide sequence: TGTGCCAGCAGTATACTACTAGCGGAGGGATCATACGAGCAGTACTTC. The chain couples TRBV6-2 or TRBV6-3 to TRBJ2-7; 8 nucleotides match TRBD2. Germline V gives CDR1 MNHEY, CDR2 SVGEGT. The CDR3 covers 16 residues. Trimming cost V 5 bases and J 4 bases; bases outside gene matches: 13.

This chain joins TRBV29-1 and TRBJ2-3; a possible D gene is TRBD2 (6 bases). Trimming shortened V by 6 bases and J by 0 bases, and 13 bases separated the two germline ends. The CDR3 runs 14 residues. Germline V CDR1 and CDR2: SQVTM, ANQGSEA. The CDR3 spells CSVFGGTSTDTQYF. The DNA of the CDR3 is TGCAGCGTCTTCGGGGGTACTAGCACAGATACGCAGTATTTT.

The chain employs TRBV7-9 and TRBJ2-3, with TRBD2 identical over 11 bases. Trimming removed 5 bases from V and 2 bases from J; junction bases left unmatched: 6. Germline V gene sequence: CDR1 SEHNR, CDR2 FQNEAQ (reference sequence). The CDR3 covers 16 residues. CDR3 nucleotides: TGTGCCAGCAGCGAGTTAGCGGGGGGGGTCACAGATACGCAGTATTTT. This codes for CASSELAGGVTDTQYF.

The V gene is TRBV7-2, the J gene TRBJ2-5, with unresolved D. There are 15 residues in the CDR3. The germline V gene encodes CDR1 SGHTA and CDR2 FQGNSA. Trimming removed 5 bases at V and 0 bases at J, with 13 bases between. CDR3 amino acids: CASSVGNGYQETQYF. The CDR3 region has the DNA TGTGCCAGCAGCGTAGGTAACGGCTACCAAGAGACCCAGTACTTC. Based on the CDR3 plus reference TRBV7-2 and TRBJ2-5, the full variable domain is GAGVSQSPSNKVTEKGKDVELRCDPISGHTALYWYRQSLGQGLEFLIYFQGNSAPDKSGLPSDRFSAERTGGSVSTLTIQRTQQEDSAVYLCASSVGNGYQETQYFGPGTRLLVL.

The table lists this clone with a count of one. The J gene is TRBJ1-2, the V gene TRBV3-1 (or the pseudogene TRBV3-2); tentatively, D is TRBD1 (6 bases). Germline V gives CDR1 LGHDT, CDR2 YNNKEL (reference sequence). This CDR3 region has 15 residues. The V gene lost 0 bases and the J gene lost 2 bases, with 10 bases spanning the gap. The chain's CDR3 is CASSQEGTPNYGYTF. As DNA, the CDR3 is TGTGCCAGCAGCCAAGAAGGGACACCAAACTATGGCTACACCTTC.

This sequence joins TRBV6-1 and TRBJ2-7; D unclear. CDR1 and CDR2 from the germline V gene are MNHNS and SASEGT. The V gene lost 1 base and the J gene lost 2 bases, with 9 bases spanning the gap. The length of the CDR3 is 14 residues. The CDR3 reads CASSEGHGPYEQYF. The CDR3 nucleotides read TGTGCCAGCAGTGAAGGACACGGACCCTACGAGCAGTACTTC.

The gene calls are TRBV5-1 and TRBJ2-7, with TRBD2 identical over 10 bases. This CDR3 is 16 amino acids long. Germline V gene data show CDR1 as SGHRS and CDR2 as YFSETQ. Germline trimming cut 4 bases from V and 4 bases from J; bases unmatched to any gene: 11. CDR3 region: CASSRQAAGGPYEQYF. CDR3 DNA sequence: TGCGCCAGCAGCCGTCAAGCAGCGGGAGGGCCGTACGAGCAGTACTTC.

The genes are TRBV6-1 and TRBJ2-7; 9 bases align to TRBD1. From germline, CDR1 is MNHNS and CDR2 SASEGT. V was pared by 3 bases and J by 8 bases, with 5 bases of the junction left unmatched. The CDR3 runs to 13 residues. CDR3 DNA sequence: TGTGCCAGCAGTGACGGGACAGGGTGGCAGCAGTACTTC. It yields the protein CASSDGTGWQQYF.

The chain has TRBV28 and TRBJ1-5; D might be TRBD1 (5 bases). Germline loops: CDR1 MDHEN, CDR2 SYDVKM. V was shortened by 8 bases and J by 0 bases, with 14 bases between the two germline ends. The CDR3 has 15 residues. DNA for the CDR3: TGTGCCAGCTACCCCTCAGGGCTTAGCAATCAGCCCCAGCATTTT. It specifies CASYPSGLSNQPQHF.

V gene TRBV5-1 combines with J gene TRBJ2-7, with TRBD1 matching 8 bases. The junction had 3 bases not matched to a gene; V was cut back by 0 bases and J by 4 bases. Germline CDR1 reads SGHRS; CDR2 reads YFSETQ. The CDR3 runs to 14 residues. The CDR3 reads CASSLAGGDYEQYF. In nucleotides, the CDR3 is TGCGCCAGCAGCTTGGCAGGGGGCGATTACGAGCAGTACTTC. Filled out from reference TRBV5-1 and TRBJ2-7, the complete variable domain reads KAGVTQTPRYLIKTRGQQVTLSCSPISGHRSVSWYQQTPGQGLQFLFEYFSETQRNKGNFPGRFSGRQFSNSRSEMNVSTLELGDSALYLCASSLAGGDYEQYFGPGTRLTVT.

V gene TRBV7-9 combines with J gene TRBJ1-4; D is possibly TRBD1 (5 bases). V was clipped by 4 bases and J by 1 base, with 22 bases between them. Germline CDR1 and CDR2: SEHNR and FQNEAQ (reference sequence). The CDR3 spans 19 residues. CDR3 region: CASSSYTGTYEGTNEKLFF. In DNA form, the CDR3 reads TGTGCCAGCAGCTCCTACACCGGGACGTATGAAGGAACTAATGAAAAACTGTTTTTT.

The rearrangement links TRBV7-3 to TRBJ2-1; 12 nucleotides agree with TRBD2. Losses at the gene ends were 2 bases for V and 9 bases for J; bases not matched to a gene: 11. The germline gives CDR1 SGHTA, CDR2 FQGTGA. This CDR3 region has 17 residues. CDR3 sequence: CASSLGLGRTSGIEQFF. CDR3 DNA: TGTGCCAGCAGCTTAGGTTTGGGCCGGACTAGCGGGATTGAGCAGTTCTTC. Full variable domain (remainder filled in from reference TRBV7-3 and TRBJ2-1): GAGVSQTPSNKVTEKGKYVELRCDPISGHTALYWYRQSLGQGPEFLIYFQGTGAADDSGLPNDRFFAVRPEGSVSTLKIQRTERGDSAVYLCASSLGLGRTSGIEQFFGPGTRLTVL.

J is TRBJ2-7 and V is TRBV24-1; D gene ambiguous. The CDR3 spans 15 residues. CDR1 is KGHDR, CDR2 SFDVKD, per germline. Trimming pared 2 bases from V and 4 bases from J, leaving 14 bases between. Written as DNA, the CDR3 is TGTGCCACCAGTGATTATGGCGAAGGGCATTACGAGCAGTACTTC. It encodes CATSDYGEGHYEQYF.

The V and J genes are TRBV5-1 and TRBJ2-1, with 8 bases that match TRBD2. From germline, CDR1 is SGHRS and CDR2 YFSETQ. Trimming removed 2 bases from V and 6 bases from J; junction bases left unmatched: 7. The CDR3 totals 15 residues. CDR3 nucleotide sequence: TGCGCCAGCAGCTTCAGCGGGGGTTCGGGCAATGAGCAGTTCTTC. Amino acid sequence: CASSFSGGSGNEQFF. The full variable domain, rest sourced from reference TRBV5-1 and TRBJ2-1, is KAGVTQTPRYLIKTRGQQVTLSCSPISGHRSVSWYQQTPGQGLQFLFEYFSETQRNKGNFPGRFSGRQFSNSRSEMNVSTLELGDSALYLCASSFSGGSGNEQFFGPGTRLTVL.

The gene calls are TRBV5-4 and TRBJ2-2; D is unclear. Trimming took 2 bases from V and 5 from J, leaving 7 bases between them. Germline V gene lookup returns CDR1 SGHNT and CDR2 YYREEE (reference sequence). The CDR3 has 13 amino acids. The CDR3 DNA reads as TGTGCCAGCAGCTTCCGCCTGACCGGGGAGCTGTTTTTT. It yields the protein CASSFRLTGELFF.

The chain combines TRBV6-5 with TRBJ2-7; D ambiguous. The germline CDR1 and CDR2 sequences are MNHEY and SVGAGI. Trimming removed 6 bases from V and 7 bases from J, with 22 bases in between. The CDR3 runs to 15 residues. The CDR3 bases are TGTGCCAGCAGCTCCGACACAGTTGCCCTACGAGAGCAGTACTTC. Protein sequence: CASSSDTVALREQYF.

This chain joins TRBV5-4 and TRBJ1-2; D is perhaps TRBD1 (5 bases). The germline gives CDR1 SGHNT, CDR2 YYREEE (reference sequence). This CDR3 is 15 amino acids long. V gave up 3 bases and J gave up 3 bases, with 15 bases separating them. The CDR3: CASSYQQEAHYGYTF. The CDR3 nucleotides are TGTGCCAGCAGCTACCAACAGGAAGCACACTATGGCTACACCTTC. The full variable domain, in which reference TRBV5-4 and TRBJ1-2 provide the parts outside the CDR3, is ETGVTQSPTHLIKTRGQQVTLRCSSQSGHNTVSWYQQALGQGPQFIFQYYREEENGRGNFPPRFSGLQFPNYSSELNVNALELDDSALYLCASSYQQEAHYGYTFGSGTRLTVV.

The V gene is TRBV5-6, the J gene TRBJ2-2; the D gene is possibly TRBD2 (6 bases). Germline assignment: CDR1 SGHDT and CDR2 YYEEEE. The CDR3 has 14 residues. Trimming pared 4 bases from V and 5 bases from J, leaving 12 bases between. The CDR3 nucleotides read TGTGCCAGCAGCGGCCGTAGCGGTACCGGGGAGCTGTTTTTT. Its protein product is CASSGRSGTGELFF.